The 25 T cell receptor beta chains below all came from one sample that was sequenced in a study of T cells in Graves' hyperthyroidism and ophthalmopathy (dated by TCRdb to between 2018 and 2021). Libraries were prepared through multiplex PCR. For sequencing, an Illumina HiSeq 2000 was employed. The TCR beta CDR3 regions were amplified from the RNA transcripts. For the first round of RT-PCR on the TCR CDR3, the HTBI primer set was used together with the Qiagen OneStep RT-PCR kit. The raw public data were reprocessed by TCRdb itself: fastp quality trimming at Q25, MiXCR clonotype calling, in-frame beta chains only. Each record represents a unique CDR3 protein, reported with the most common genes and DNA among its rows. This sample has some 360,000 distinct CDR3 sequences in its table, and approximately 18% of those were observed once. The leading ten clones occupy about 14% of the sample. The sample comprised blood. The receptors here all came from a woman aged 40 to 55 with Graves' ophthalmopathy.

This clonotype was counted at least ten times. No DNA is shown, since the ends of the CDR3 on it are uncertain; the CDR3 is the one TCRdb lists. The V and J genes are TRBV6-1 and TRBJ2-5; the tabulated D call, TRBD1, remains unverified against the DNA. CDR1 MNHNS and CDR2 SASEGT come from the germline V gene. The CDR3 is 12 amino acids long, termini counted. The CDR3 sequence: CASSTSGGTQYF.

This clonotype was recorded many times. V is TRBV11-2 and J is TRBJ1-6; D gene uncertain. The CDR3 runs to 13 residues. V was cut by 5 bases and J by 8 bases, with 10 bases left in between. Germline V gene lookup returns CDR1 SGHAT and CDR2 FQNNGV. In DNA form, the CDR3 reads TGTGCCAGCAGCATTAAGAGGGATTCACCCCTCCACTTT. Its translation is CASSIKRDSPLHF.

The chain has TRBV24-1 and TRBJ2-5; D remains ambiguous. The germline V and J ends were trimmed by 4 bases and 2 bases, with 7 bases remaining between them. The CDR3 length is 13 residues. Germline V gene lookup returns CDR1 KGHDR and CDR2 SFDVKD. The CDR3 DNA reads as TGTGCCACCAGTGACTTGGGTCAAGAGACCCAGTACTTC. Amino acids: CATSDLGQETQYF.

This clonotype was seen many times. The junction departs from germline at one end; a sequencing error may be responsible. The V and J genes are TRBV20-1 and TRBJ1-2; tentatively, D is TRBD1 (5 bases). This CDR3 has 13 residues. The germline CDR1 and CDR2 sequences are DFQATT and SNEGSKA (reference sequence). The CDR3 is CSVEDGTWYGHTF. CDR3 bases: TGCAGTGTAGAGGATGGGACTTGGTATGGCCACACCTTC.

With respect to this clonotype: This may arise from a read error, as a much more abundant clone is one base away. The chain uses TRBV6-1 and TRBJ1-2; D may be TRBD1 (5 bases). Between the trimmed V and J ends, which lost 6 bases and 1 base, there was a span of 15 bases. Germline CDR1 is MNHNS and CDR2 is SASEGT. The CDR3 sequence is 15 residues long. CDR3 protein: CASSTRDPVNYGYTF. CDR3 in DNA: TGTGCCAGCAGCACCAGGGACCCAGTTAACTATGGCTACACCTTC.

The sample holds many counts of this clonotype. The chain uses TRBV28 and TRBJ2-7; 9 bases are shared with TRBD1. The CDR3 has 17 amino acids. Germline trimming cut 6 bases from V and 5 bases from J; bases unmatched to any gene: 17. Looked up from germline, CDR1 is MDHEN and CDR2 is SYDVKM. DNA for the CDR3: TGTGCCAGCAGACCCCTGATCATGGACAGGGGAACGGACGAGCAGTACTTC. Residues: CASRPLIMDRGTDEQYF. The full variable domain, completed using reference TRBV28 and TRBJ2-7, is DVKVTQSSRYLVKRTGEKVFLECVQDMDHENMFWYRQDPGLGLRLIYFSYDVKMKEKGDIPEGYSVSREKKERFSLILESASTNQTSMYLCASRPLIMDRGTDEQYFGPGTRLTVT.

Many counts were recorded for this clonotype. The CDR3 loop is CASSRGTANTGELFF. In nucleotides, the CDR3 is TGTGCCAGCAGCCGAGGGACAGCGAACACCGGGGAGCTGTTTTTT. This chain links TRBV7-9 with TRBJ2-2; 7 bases agree with TRBD1. The CDR3 spans 15 residues. The V gene's germline CDR1 is SEHNR and CDR2 FQNEAQ (reference sequence). Trimming removed 5 bases from V and 0 bases from J; junction bases left unmatched: 3.

This clonotype showed up just a few times. This chain links TRBV29-1 with TRBJ1-1; 7 nucleotides align to TRBD1. The CDR3 is 14 residues long. V trimming: 6 bases; J trimming: 0 bases; junction bases outside the gene matches: 7. Per the germline V gene, CDR1 is SQVTM and CDR2 is ANQGSEA. CDR3: CSVKTGAVNTEAFF. The CDR3, as DNA: TGCAGCGTCAAAACAGGGGCCGTGAACACTGAAGCTTTCTTT.

V gene TRBV6-1 combines with J gene TRBJ1-5, with TRBD1 as a possible D gene (6 bases). CDR3 length equals 16 residues. Germline V gene data show CDR1 as MNHNS and CDR2 as SASEGT. Trimming left V 6 bases short and J 3 bases short, with 18 bases between. CDR3 loop: CASSLRAGAYNQPQHF. The CDR3 DNA reads TGTGCCAGCAGCCTAAGGGCAGGGGCCTACAATCAGCCCCAGCATTTT.

This clonotype was detected only a few times. This sequence may be a read error, since a much larger clone differs from it by one base. The V gene is TRBV20-1, the J gene TRBJ1-5; 10 bases fit TRBD1. Germline lookup yields CDR1 DFQATT and CDR2 SNEGSKA (reference sequence). Losses at the gene ends were 6 bases for V and 9 bases for J; bases not matched to a gene: 5. The CDR3 consists of 12 residues. Written as DNA, the CDR3 is TGCAGTGCCTCCGGGACAGGGGCGCCCCAGCATTTT. This codes for CSASGTGAPQHF.

This clonotype was picked up many times. The chain joins TRBV12-3 or TRBV12-4 to TRBJ2-2; D not resolved. V gave up 6 bases and J gave up 0 bases, with 2 bases separating them. This CDR3 comprises 12 residues. The CDR3 nucleotides read TGTGCCAGCAGGACGAACACCGGGGAGCTGTTTTTT. This sequence encodes CASRTNTGELFF.

V usage is TRBV7-9 and J usage is TRBJ1-1, with D hard to call. Germline CDR1 SEHNR, CDR2 FQNEAQ (reference sequence). This CDR3 has 15 amino acids. Between the trimmed V and J ends, which lost 1 base and 3 bases, there was a span of 12 bases. The CDR3 coding sequence is TGTGCCAGCAGCTTAGTTGGGGAGGGAGACACTGAAGCTTTCTTT. This codes for CASSLVGEGDTEAFF.

This clonotype was counted at least ten times. The genes are TRBV6-1 and TRBJ1-1; D might be TRBD1 (5 bases). The CDR3 is 12 amino acids. V lost 6 bases to trimming and J lost 8 bases, with 13 bases between them. Germline-derived CDR1 and CDR2 are MNHNS and SASEGT. The CDR3 spells CASRRGMGEAFF. In nucleotides, the CDR3 is TGTGCCAGCAGGCGGGGGATGGGAGAAGCTTTCTTT.

This clonotype has a count of ten or more. The V call is TRBV6-1, the J call TRBJ2-5; D is undetermined. V was trimmed by 1 base and J by 3 bases, leaving 12 bases between them. The CDR3 runs to 15 residues. The germline gives CDR1 MNHNS, CDR2 SASEGT. CDR3 nucleotide sequence: TGTGCCAGCAGTGAAGGCAGTTTTCGGAAAGAGACCCAGTACTTC. Translation gives CASSEGSFRKETQYF.

This clonotype appeared many times. The chain uses TRBV28 and TRBJ2-7; the match to TRBD2 covers 9 bases. Germline assignment: CDR1 MDHEN and CDR2 SYDVKM. The CDR3 totals 14 residues. The J segment lost 3 bases and the V segment lost 6 bases, leaving 6 bases of the junction unmatched. The chain's CDR3 is CASRVAGAVYEQYF. The CDR3 nucleotides read TGTGCCAGCAGGGTAGCGGGAGCCGTCTACGAGCAGTACTTC. The full variable domain, in which reference TRBV28 and TRBJ2-7 provide the parts outside the CDR3, is DVKVTQSSRYLVKRTGEKVFLECVQDMDHENMFWYRQDPGLGLRLIYFSYDVKMKEKGDIPEGYSVSREKKERFSLILESASTNQTSMYLCASRVAGAVYEQYFGPGTRLTVT.

The table lists this clonotype with many counts. The chain employs TRBV13 and TRBJ2-7; 10 nucleotides align to TRBD1. The CDR3 contains 14 residues. V lost 5 bases to trimming and J lost 3 bases; unmatched junction nucleotides: 4. Germline-derived CDR1 and CDR2 are PRHDT and FYEKMQ (reference sequence). CDR3 in DNA: TGTGCCAGCAGCCCAGGACAGGGGGACTACGAGCAGTACTTC. This translates into CASSPGQGDYEQYF.

This clonotype was observed at least ten times. The chain combines TRBV6-5 with TRBJ2-7; tentative D call: TRBD2 (6 bases). The V end lost 6 bases, the J end lost 5 bases, and 17 bases lay between the germline ends. Looked up from germline, CDR1 is MNHEY and CDR2 is SVGAGI. The CDR3 runs 14 residues. In DNA, the CDR3 is TGTGCCAGCAGCCGGGGACTCGGGTTGCACGAGCAGTACTTC. Residues: CASSRGLGLHEQYF.

This rearrangement joins TRBV3-1 to TRBJ2-5; D perhaps matches TRBD2 (5 bases). The germline V and J ends were trimmed by 5 bases and 2 bases, with 15 bases remaining between them. The CDR3 contains 15 residues. CDR1 is LGHDT, CDR2 YNNKEL, per germline (reference sequence). CDR3 bases: TGTGCCAGCAGCACCCCGTGGAGGCTTCAAGAGACCCAGTACTTC. This codes for CASSTPWRLQETQYF.

This clonotype has ten or more counts. V usage is TRBV11-2 and J usage is TRBJ2-3; 7 bases map to TRBD1. The germline V gene has CDR1 SGHAT and CDR2 FQNNGV. CDR3 length equals 17 residues. Trimming removed 2 bases from V and 3 bases from J; junction bases left unmatched: 11. The CDR3 here is CASSLRTVDRRTDTQYF. CDR3 nucleotides: TGTGCCAGCAGCTTACGGACCGTGGACAGGCGGACAGATACGCAGTATTTT.

This clonotype was counted ten times or more. The chain joins TRBV30 to TRBJ1-1; a weak D match, TRBD1 (6 bases). V was pared by 2 bases and J by 1 base, with 14 bases between. The CDR3 has 15 residues. Germline CDR1 is GTSNPN and CDR2 is SVGIG (reference sequence). The CDR3 nucleotides are TGTGCCTGGAGTTTCCCGGGACACTCGAACACTGAAGCTTTCTTT. Its protein is CAWSFPGHSNTEAFF.

The chain is built from TRBV12-3 or TRBV12-4 and TRBJ2-7; 7 nucleotides align to TRBD1. The CDR3 is 13 amino acids. The V segment lost 6 bases and the J segment 2 bases; nucleotides outside the gene matches: 4. As DNA, the CDR3 is TGTGCCAGCAGACTCGACAGGGCCTACGAGCAGTACTTC. Its translation: CASRLDRAYEQYF.

This chain uses TRBV28 with TRBJ2-5; TRBD2 agrees at 10 bases. Germline V gene lookup returns CDR1 MDHEN and CDR2 SYDVKM. The J segment lost 4 bases and the V segment lost 2 bases, leaving 10 bases of the junction unmatched. The CDR3 length is 17 residues. The DNA for the CDR3 is TGTGCCAGCAGTTTACCCCGGACTAGCGGAGGGCGAGAGACCCAGTACTTC. It encodes CASSLPRTSGGRETQYF.

V and J are TRBV20-1 and TRBJ2-7; 8 positions match TRBD2. The CDR3 extends over 13 amino acids. The germline V gene encodes CDR1 DFQATT and CDR2 SNEGSKA (reference sequence). Trimming removed 5 bases from V and 1 base from J; junction bases left unmatched: 4. CDR3 loop: CSAPVAGSYEQYF. As DNA, the CDR3 is TGCAGTGCTCCCGTAGCGGGGTCCTACGAGCAGTACTTC.

In its sample, this clonotype was seen many times. The chain carries TRBV15 and TRBJ1-2; D call uncertain. CDR3 length: 13 amino acids. CDR1 and CDR2 (germline): LNHNV, YYDKDF (reference sequence). Deletions cut 1 base from V and 1 base from J, with 4 bases between. CDR3 nucleotide sequence: TGTGCCACCAGCAGAGCTCATAACTATGGCTACACCTTC. Translation gives CATSRAHNYGYTF.

This clonotype has at least ten counts. V is TRBV2 and J is TRBJ1-2, with D uncertain. Germline loops: CDR1 SNHLY, CDR2 FYNNEI. Trimming shortened V by 3 bases and J by 4 bases, and 12 bases separated the two germline ends. This CDR3 is 14 amino acids long. The CDR3 nucleotides are TGTGCCAGCAGTGATGGGTCTCAGAGCTATGGCTACACCTTC. Translated: CASSDGSQSYGYTF.